There are many counts of the clone carrying this TCR beta chain. Relying on iRepertoire HTBI primers and Arm-PCR of CDR3 regions, the team built TCR beta libraries. Using its own MiXCR run on the multiplex PCR reads, TCRdb lists one record per CDR3 protein. Seen here are about 530,000 distinct CDR3 sequences, 15% to 20% observed once, and the top ten hold 25%. These data belong to a study of regulatory T cells in long-lasting Graves disease. Documented time point: newly diagnosed GD, antithyroid drugs for less than 3 months. From RNA extracted from PBMCs, the TCR library was made. V shed 4 bases and J 9 bases; nucleotides not matched to a gene: 7. CDR3 length equals 14 residues. Germline V gene data show CDR1 as KGHSH and CDR2 as LQKENI. These data are also associated with another study on T cells in Graves' hyperthyroidism and ophthalmopathy.

The gene calls are TRBV18 and TRBJ2-3, with 10 nucleotides matching TRBD2. This sequence was found in a woman aged 40 to 65 with Graves disease. Sequenced here: peripheral blood mononuclear cells (PBMCs), sampled at new diagnosis, from a patient treated with antithyroid drugs. The CDR3 spells CASSRTSGDPTQYF. For the CDR3, the DNA is TGTGCCAGCTCACGAACTAGCGGGGACCCCACGCAGTATTTT.